This TCR beta chain was found in a study of T cells after posttransplantation cyclophosphamide. Study-wide findings and caveats: Later blood repertoires were often dominated by clones from the donor CD8+ memory compartment. After PTCy, TRB diversity resembled that of CNI/methotrexate controls. Tissue-infiltrating T cells from skin or gut overlapped little with blood T cells.

Busulfan-fludarabine conditioning, marrow transplant, and cyclophosphamide on days +3 and +4 were administered. A note on this clone: The antigen is not known.

Libraries were prepared by immunoSEQ multiplex PCR; TCRdb keeps only in-frame clonotypes and omits some of them. The sample has 1,500 to 2,000 clones, about 80% seen once. Germline V lookup: CDR1 MNHNY, CDR2 SVGAGI (reference sequence). CDR3 size: 13 residues. Between the trimmed V and J ends, which lost 2 bases and 3 bases, there was a span of 8 bases. This chain joins TRBV6-6 and TRBJ2-7, with D possibly being TRBD1 (5 bases). The source of this sequence is a male patient aged 25-45 years who received an allogeneic stem cell transplant from a related donor, was CMV-positive, and had acute GVHD only. Some T cells may originate from the graft donor. The source was PBMCs, collected roughly 10 months after allogeneic stem cell transplant with posttransplant cyclophosphamide. The CDR3 nucleotides are TGTGCCAGCAGTTACGGTGACAGCTACGAGCAGTACTTC. Protein: CASSYGDSYEQYF.